This T cell receptor beta chain was captured by sequencing in a study of shared clonotypes between healthy human individuals. Study-wide results and caveats: Among a few donors, about 5% of naive CD4 clonotypes were found in common.

The CDR3 is 14 residues long. Looked up from germline, CDR1 is LGHNA and CDR2 is YSLEER. V dropped 1 base and J dropped 2 bases, with 8 bases sitting between them. Notes on this clone: Its target is unknown.

Measured with immunoSEQ multiplex PCR; TCRdb has only the in-frame clones, and not every one. The table shows about 1.5 million clones, with roughly 98% occurring only once. The clonotype was recovered from a man aged 25-45 years in good health. Sequencing input: naive CD4+ T cells sorted from blood. Subset given: CD45RA+ positively selected. This chain joins TRBV4-3 and TRBJ2-5; D uncertain. Written as DNA, the CDR3 is TGCGCCAGCAGCCAAGGACGAAGACAAGAGACCCAGTACTTC. This encodes CASSQGRRQETQYF.